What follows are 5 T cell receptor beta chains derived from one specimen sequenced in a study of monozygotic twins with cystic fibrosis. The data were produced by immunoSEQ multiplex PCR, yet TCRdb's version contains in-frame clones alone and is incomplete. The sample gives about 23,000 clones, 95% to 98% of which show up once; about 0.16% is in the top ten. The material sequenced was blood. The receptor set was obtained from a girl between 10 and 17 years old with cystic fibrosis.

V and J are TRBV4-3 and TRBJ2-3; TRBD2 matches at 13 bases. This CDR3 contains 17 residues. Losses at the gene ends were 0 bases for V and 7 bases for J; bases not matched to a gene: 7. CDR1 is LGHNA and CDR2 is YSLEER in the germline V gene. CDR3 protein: CASSQDLRGLAGNTQYF. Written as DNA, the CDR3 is TGCGCCAGCAGCCAAGATTTGCGGGGACTAGCGGGAAATACGCAGTATTTT.

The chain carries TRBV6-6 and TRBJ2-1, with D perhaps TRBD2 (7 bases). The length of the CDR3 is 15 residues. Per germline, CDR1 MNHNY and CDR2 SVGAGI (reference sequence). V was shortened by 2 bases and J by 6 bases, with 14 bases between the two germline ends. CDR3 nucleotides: TGTGCCAGCAGTTACCTGGCGGGGGCTCCCAATGAGCAGTTCTTC. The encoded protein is CASSYLAGAPNEQFF.

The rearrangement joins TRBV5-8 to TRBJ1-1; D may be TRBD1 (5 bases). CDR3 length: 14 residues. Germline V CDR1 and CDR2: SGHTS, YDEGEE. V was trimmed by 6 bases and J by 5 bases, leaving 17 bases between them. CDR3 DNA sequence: TGTGCCAGCACCTACAGGATAGAACGGACTGAAGCTTTCTTT. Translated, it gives CASTYRIERTEAFF.

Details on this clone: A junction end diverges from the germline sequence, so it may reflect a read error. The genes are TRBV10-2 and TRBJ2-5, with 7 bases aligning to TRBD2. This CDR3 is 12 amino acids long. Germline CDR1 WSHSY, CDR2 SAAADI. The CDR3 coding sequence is TGCGCCAGCAGGGAAAGCGGGGAAGTTCCAAACTTC. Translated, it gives CASRESGEVPNF.

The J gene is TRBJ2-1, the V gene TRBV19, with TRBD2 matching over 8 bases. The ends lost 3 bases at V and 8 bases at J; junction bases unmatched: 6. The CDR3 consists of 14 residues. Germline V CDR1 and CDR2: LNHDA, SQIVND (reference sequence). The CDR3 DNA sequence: TGTGCCAGTAGTATCTCCTCACTAGCGGATGAGCAGTTCTTC. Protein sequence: CASSISSLADEQFF.